Listed below are T cell receptor beta chains from one sample, sequenced in a study of T cell changes during pregnancy in multiple sclerosis. Assay: immunoSEQ multiplex PCR; the TCRdb copy retains only in-frame clones and omits some. Of roughly 80,000 clones listed, 93% are singletons. The source material was peripheral blood, sampled in the second trimester of pregnancy. Every receptor here comes from a female donor with multiple sclerosis, enrolled in a pregnancy study. CDR3s include the opening cysteine and the closing phenylalanine or tryptophan. D genes are given only for firm matches. The size entry is marked missing in some rows and otherwise reads once, few, many or a size class.

J: TRBJ1-4; V: TRBV29-1; size: .; D: .; length: 13; CDR3: CSVSFATNEKLFF; DNA: TGCAGCGTCTCGTTTGCAACTAATGAAAAACTGTTTTTT
J: TRBJ1-3; V: TRBV27; size: .; D: TRBD1; length: 14; CDR3: CASSPTGLGNTIYF; DNA: TGTGCCAGCAGCCCGACAGGGCTCGGAAACACCATATATTTT
J: TRBJ2-5; V: TRBV5-1; size: .; D: TRBD2; length: 15; CDR3: CASQPGLAGSGAQYF; DNA: TGCGCCAGTCAACCGGGACTAGCGGGGTCCGGGGCCCAGTACTTC
J: TRBJ2-1; V: TRBV6-6; size: .; D: TRBD2; length: 14; CDR3: CASRPGTSVSEQFF; DNA: TGTGCCAGCAGACCCGGGACTAGCGTAAGTGAGCAGTTCTTC
J: TRBJ2-7; V: TRBV5-1; size: .; D: TRBD1; length: 15; CDR3: CASSFDAGGTYEQYF; DNA: TGCGCCAGCAGCTTCGACGCAGGGGGTACCTACGAGCAGTACTTC
J: TRBJ2-2; V: TRBV7-3; size: .; D: .; length: 14; CDR3: CASSATGNTGELFF; DNA: TGTGCCAGCAGCGCTACAGGGAACACCGGGGAGCTGTTTTTT
J: TRBJ1-1; V: TRBV5-6; size: .; D: .; length: 14; CDR3: CASSLWAGGTEAFF; DNA: TGTGCCAGCAGCTTGTGGGCGGGGGGGACTGAAGCTTTCTTT
J: TRBJ2-7; V: TRBV2; size: .; D: TRBD1; length: 15; CDR3: CASSETLQGGYEQYF; DNA: TGTGCCAGCAGTGAGACGTTACAGGGGGGCTACGAGCAGTACTTC
J: TRBJ2-7; V: TRBV11-2; size: .; D: TRBD2; length: 14; CDR3: CASSRGGGAYEQYF; DNA: TGTGCCAGCAGCAGGGGCGGGGGAGCCTACGAGCAGTACTTC
J: TRBJ1-2; V: TRBV2; size: .; D: .; length: 15; CDR3: CASSVQGGFNYGYTF; DNA: TGTGCCAGCAGTGTCCAGGGAGGGTTCAACTATGGCTACACCTTC
J: TRBJ1-4; V: TRBV10-3; size: .; D: .; length: 14; CDR3: CATRSVFGNEKLFF; DNA: TGTGCCACCCGTAGCGTGTTTGGTAATGAAAAACTGTTTTTT
J: TRBJ1-3; V: TRBV30; size: .; D: .; length: 14; CDR3: CAWSPGNSGNTIYF; DNA: TGTGCCTGGAGCCCAGGGAACTCTGGAAACACCATATATTTT
J: TRBJ1-2; V: TRBV9; size: .; D: .; length: 13; CDR3: CASSVEWGEGYTF; DNA: TGTGCCAGCAGCGTAGAATGGGGAGAGGGCTACACCTTC
J: TRBJ2-1; V: TRBV5-1; size: .; D: TRBD2; length: 15; CDR3: CASSLRGGAYNEQFF; DNA: TGCGCCAGCAGCTTGCGGGGGGGCGCCTACAATGAGCAGTTCTTC
J: TRBJ1-1; V: TRBV5-1; size: .; D: .; length: 13; CDR3: CASSMTEETEAFF; DNA: TGCGCCAGCAGCATGACAGAGGAAACTGAAGCTTTCTTT
J: TRBJ2-3; V: TRBV7-3; size: .; D: .; length: 16; CDR3: CASSLVGDASTDTQYF; DNA: TGTGCCAGCAGCTTAGTGGGCGACGCAAGCACAGATACGCAGTATTTT
J: TRBJ2-1; V: TRBV7-2; size: once; D: .; length: 12; CDR3: CASSLGGAMGFF; DNA: TGTGCCAGCAGCTTGGGAGGAGCGATGGGGTTCTTC
J: TRBJ1-1; V: TRBV19; size: .; D: .; length: 14; CDR3: CASSIREGNTEAFF; DNA: TGTGCCAGTAGTATCAGGGAAGGAAACACTGAAGCTTTCTTT
J: TRBJ2-7; V: TRBV2; size: .; D: .; length: 15; CDR3: CASSENRRGGPEQYF; DNA: TGTGCCAGCAGTGAAAACAGGCGAGGTGGACCCGAGCAGTACTTC
J: TRBJ1-2; V: TRBV7-9; size: .; D: .; length: 15; CDR3: CASSLAGVVNYGYTF; DNA: TGTGCCAGCAGCTTAGCCGGAGTAGTAAACTATGGCTACACCTTC
J: TRBJ1-1; V: TRBV2; size: .; D: TRBD1; length: 14; CDR3: CASKQGQVNTEAFF; DNA: TGTGCCAGCAAACAAGGACAGGTCAACACTGAAGCTTTCTTT
J: TRBJ2-1; V: TRBV6-4; size: once; D: .; length: 12; CDR3: CASSQTPNEQFF; DNA: TGTGCCAGCAGTCAAACACCCAATGAGCAGTTCTTC
J: TRBJ1-1; V: TRBV7-9; size: .; D: .; length: 16; CDR3: CASSPVGALGYEEAFF; DNA: TGTGCCAGCAGCCCCGTTGGGGCTCTCGGATACGAGGAAGCTTTCTTT
J: TRBJ1-1; V: TRBV5-1; size: .; D: TRBD1; length: 20; CDR3: CASSGRGGQPVGVGNTEAFF; DNA: TGCGCCAGCAGCGGGCGTGGGGGACAGCCAGTGGGGGTTGGGAACACTGAAGCTTTCTTT
J: TRBJ2-7; V: TRBV7-9; size: .; D: TRBD2; length: 15; CDR3: CASSLGRDSGYEQYF; DNA: TGTGCCAGCAGCTTGGGGAGGGACTCGGGATACGAGCAGTACTTC
J: TRBJ1-4; V: TRBV7-2; size: .; D: .; length: 14; CDR3: CASSLAPQREKLFF; DNA: TGTGCCAGCAGTTTAGCTCCTCAGCGGGAAAAACTGTTTTTT
J: TRBJ1-1; V: TRBV7-9; size: .; D: .; length: 12; CDR3: CASSGRGTEAFF; DNA: TGTGCCAGCAGCGGTCGGGGTACTGAAGCTTTCTTT
J: TRBJ1-4; V: TRBV7-2; size: .; D: .; length: 16; CDR3: CASSLEADATNEKLFF; DNA: TGTGCCAGCAGCTTAGAAGCGGATGCAACTAATGAAAAACTGTTTTTT
J: TRBJ2-3; V: TRBV11-1; size: .; D: TRBD2; length: 14; CDR3: CASSLGLATDTQYF; DNA: TGTGCCAGCAGCTTAGGACTAGCAACAGATACGCAGTATTTT
J: TRBJ1-2; V: TRBV19; size: .; D: .; length: 15; CDR3: CASSMAQGWRYGYTF; DNA: TGTGCCAGTAGTATGGCCCAGGGCTGGCGGTATGGCTACACCTTC
J: TRBJ2-5; V: TRBV4-1; size: .; D: .; length: 13; CDR3: CASSQTGTETQYF; DNA: TGCGCCAGCAGCCAAACAGGGACGGAGACCCAGTACTTC
J: TRBJ2-1; V: TRBV9; size: once; D: .; length: 16; CDR3: CASSAMGGGSYNEQFF; DNA: TGTGCCAGCAGCGCGATGGGAGGAGGGTCCTACAATGAGCAGTTCTTC
J: TRBJ2-5; V: TRBV5-1; size: .; D: TRBD1; length: 14; CDR3: CASSLTGGAETQYF; DNA: TGCGCCAGCAGCTTGACAGGGGGTGCGGAGACCCAGTACTTC
J: TRBJ1-4; V: TRBV2; size: .; D: .; length: 15; CDR3: CASSVMAGSGEKLFF; DNA: TGTGCCAGCAGTGTGATGGCAGGCAGCGGTGAAAAACTGTTTTTT
J: TRBJ1-3; V: TRBV13; size: .; D: TRBD1; length: 15; CDR3: CASSPDRSSGNTIYF; DNA: TGTGCCAGCAGCCCGGACAGGAGCTCTGGAAACACCATATATTTT
J: TRBJ2-1; V: TRBV9; size: once; D: .; length: 11; CDR3: CASSVLDEQFF; DNA: TGTGCCAGCAGCGTTCTCGATGAGCAGTTCTTC
J: TRBJ2-1; V: TRBV7-7; size: .; D: TRBD2; length: 18; CDR3: CASSLAAGGPGLYNEQFF; DNA: TGTGCTAGCAGCTTAGCGGCGGGGGGACCGGGACTATACAATGAGCAGTTCTTC
J: TRBJ2-7; V: TRBV21-1; size: .; D: .; length: 15; CDR3: CASSKGTSRAYEQYF; DNA: TGTGCCAGCAGCAAAGGGACTAGCCGAGCCTACGAGCAGTACTTC
J: TRBJ1-4; V: TRBV9; size: .; D: .; length: 15; CDR3: CASSPSPGVNEKLFF; DNA: TGTGCCAGCAGCCCTAGTCCAGGGGTAAATGAAAAACTGTTTTTT
J: TRBJ1-1; V: TRBV13; size: .; D: .; length: 14; CDR3: CASSLGLGPTEAFF; DNA: TGTGCCAGCAGCTTAGGCCTTGGGCCGACTGAAGCTTTCTTT
J: TRBJ1-3; V: TRBV5-4; size: few; D: TRBD1; length: 16; CDR3: CASSFWDRGGRNTIYF; DNA: TGTGCCAGCAGCTTCTGGGACAGGGGAGGAAGAAACACCATATATTTT
J: TRBJ2-5; V: TRBV25-1; size: .; D: TRBD1; length: 15; CDR3: CASKGTGGYQETQYF; DNA: TGTGCCTCCAAGGGAACAGGGGGGTACCAAGAGACCCAGTACTTC
J: TRBJ1-1; V: TRBV6-1; size: once; D: .; length: 15; CDR3: CASSGGRGWDTEAFF; DNA: TGTGCCAGCAGTGGTGGCAGGGGATGGGACACTGAAGCTTTCTTT
J: TRBJ2-6; V: TRBV19; size: .; D: .; length: 14; CDR3: CATADRSGANVLTF; DNA: TGTGCGACAGCAGACAGGTCTGGGGCCAACGTCCTGACTTTC
J: TRBJ2-1; V: TRBV6-6; size: once; D: .; length: 16; CDR3: CASSYSTVTYYNEQFF; DNA: TGTGCCAGCAGTTACTCGACAGTCACATACTACAATGAGCAGTTCTTC
J: TRBJ2-7; V: TRBV5-1; size: few; D: .; length: 13; CDR3: CASSDREAYEQYF; DNA: TGCGCCAGCTCGGACAGAGAAGCCTACGAGCAGTACTTC
J: TRBJ2-1; V: TRBV4-1; size: .; D: .; length: 15; CDR3: CASSQAADDYNEQFF; DNA: TGCGCCAGCAGCCAAGCCGCAGATGACTACAATGAGCAGTTCTTC
J: TRBJ2-7; V: TRBV11-2; size: .; D: .; length: 15; CDR3: CASSLATGLGYEQYF; DNA: TGTGCCAGCAGCTTAGCCACAGGGCTAGGATACGAGCAGTACTTC
J: TRBJ2-1; V: TRBV27; size: .; D: TRBD1; length: 13; CDR3: CASTGQGNNEQFF; DNA: TGTGCCAGCACGGGACAGGGAAACAATGAGCAGTTCTTC
J: TRBJ2-7; V: TRBV21-1; size: .; D: .; length: 13; CDR3: CASSKRPTYEQYF; DNA: TGTGCCAGCAGCAAGAGGCCCACCTACGAGCAGTACTTC
J: TRBJ1-4; V: TRBV2; size: .; D: .; length: 15; CDR3: CASRGGASAGEKLFF; DNA: TGTGCCAGCAGGGGCGGGGCCTCCGCAGGGGAAAAACTGTTTTTT
J: TRBJ1-1; V: TRBV29-1; size: .; D: .; length: 15; CDR3: CSVQRSTDMNTEAFF; DNA: TGCAGCGTTCAAAGATCCACAGACATGAACACTGAAGCTTTCTTT
J: TRBJ1-1; V: TRBV5-1; size: .; D: .; length: 14; CDR3: CASSLQWGDTEAFF; DNA: TGCGCCAGCAGCTTACAATGGGGGGACACTGAAGCTTTCTTT